A selection of T cell receptor beta chains follows, all from one sample in a study of OX40 agonist ivuxolimab in advanced cancers. Profiled with immunoSEQ multiplex PCR; TCRdb holds only in-frame clones, not every one. The repertoire consists of approximately 80,000 clones, with around 94% occurring once and the leading ten covering 9.6%. Sequenced material: CD4+ or CD8+ T cells sorted from blood, taken in a trial of the OX40 agonist ivuxolimab. All receptors derive from an adult with an advanced solid tumor such as melanoma, head and neck, liver or kidney cancer. Both conserved end residues are part of each CDR3. Fields, in order: clone size, V gene, CDR3 protein. Expanded clones are given a class, and other clones once, few, many or no size at all.

size: -; V: TRBV4-3; CDR3: CASSQDRAGGHNEQFF
size: -; V: TRBV27; CDR3: CASSFGQGHYEQYF
size: many; V: TRBV4-1; CDR3: CASSQDPLRDYEAFF
size: -; V: TRBV7-9; CDR3: CASSLFFTDQGEKLFF
size: -; V: TRBV7-9; CDR3: CASSLSDRGETQYF
size: -; V: TRBV2; CDR3: CASSPGLADQETQYF
size: -; V: TRBV19; CDR3: CASSIFDNYGYTF
size: once; V: TRBV7-9; CDR3: CASAQGVSTEAFF
size: -; V: TRBV4-3; CDR3: CASSQVVTGELFF
size: -; V: TRBV11-3; CDR3: CASSLGTNTEAFF
size: -; V: TRBV21-1; CDR3: CASSPRQEPSIYNEQFF
size: -; V: TRBV19; CDR3: CASSTRDTSYNEQFF
size: -; V: TRBV6-5; CDR3: CASSYGGLTSYEQYF
size: -; V: TRBV27; CDR3: CASSLNTPTNTGELFF
size: -; V: TRBV7-9; CDR3: CASSFGGVTDTQYF
size: -; V: TRBV14; CDR3: CASSITGGRETQYF
size: -; V: TRBV2; CDR3: CASFGNKESSGRGADTQYF
size: -; V: TRBV7-9; CDR3: CASSLGTGSYNEQFF
size: -; V: TRBV19; CDR3: CASSIDPAYEQYF
size: -; V: TRBV7-6; CDR3: CASSWGDSYEQYF